The clone carrying this T cell receptor (beta chain) showed up many times. Its antigen is as yet unknown. Investigators profiled TCR beta VDJ and CDR3 from genomic DNA template. TCRdb passed the reads through MiXCR, listing each CDR3 protein once. The repertoire includes about 220,000 distinct CDR3 sequences, roughly half of them detected once, and 6.5% to 8% sits in the top ten. This entry comes from a study of CD8+CD57+ T cells in acquired aplastic anemia. The overall study: Roughly 3.2 ug was the average amount of DNA from sorted CD4+ and CD8+ cells. General study points: Simpson's diversity of CD8+ cells was not significantly different in patients compared with controls.

V lost 4 bases and J lost 0; bases outside the gene matches: 3. CDR3 length: 14 amino acids. Per germline, CDR1 DFQATT and CDR2 SNEGSKA (reference sequence). Previously, flow cytometry had revealed CD8+CD57+ cell expansion in the patients chosen for sequencing. The patients, all of them, had severe acquired aplastic anemia. Patients were untreated when blood was sampled. Material for sequencing was sorted CD4+, CD8+, or CD8+CD57+ T cells (not recorded which) from PBMCs. This chain uses TRBV20-1 with TRBJ2-7, with TRBD2 identical over 10 bases. The TCR was taken from a human donor with aplastic anemia. The CDR3 coding sequence is TGCAGTGCTAAAACTAGCGGGGACTCCTACGAGCAGTACTTC. It is translated as CSAKTSGDSYEQYF.